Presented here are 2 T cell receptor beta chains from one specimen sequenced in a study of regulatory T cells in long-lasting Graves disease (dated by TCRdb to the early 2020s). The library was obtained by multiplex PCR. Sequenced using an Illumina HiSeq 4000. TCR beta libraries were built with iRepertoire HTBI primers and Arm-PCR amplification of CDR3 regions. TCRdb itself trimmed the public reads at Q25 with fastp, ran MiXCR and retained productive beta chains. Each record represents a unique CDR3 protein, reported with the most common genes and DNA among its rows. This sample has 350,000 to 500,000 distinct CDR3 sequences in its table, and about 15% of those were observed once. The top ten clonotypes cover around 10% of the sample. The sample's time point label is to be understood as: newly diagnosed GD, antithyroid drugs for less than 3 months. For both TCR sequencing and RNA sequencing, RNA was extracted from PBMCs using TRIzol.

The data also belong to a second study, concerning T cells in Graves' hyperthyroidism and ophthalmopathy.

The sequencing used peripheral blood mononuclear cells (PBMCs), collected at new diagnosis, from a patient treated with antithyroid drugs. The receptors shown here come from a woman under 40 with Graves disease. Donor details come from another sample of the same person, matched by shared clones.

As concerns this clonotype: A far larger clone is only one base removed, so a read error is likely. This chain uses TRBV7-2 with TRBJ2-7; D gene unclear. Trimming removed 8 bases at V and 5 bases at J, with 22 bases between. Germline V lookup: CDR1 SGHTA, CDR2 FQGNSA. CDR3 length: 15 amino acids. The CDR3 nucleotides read TGTGCCAGCTCCCCCGGCTCCTCCCTAAACCACGAGCAGTACTTC. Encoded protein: CASSPGSSLNHEQYF.

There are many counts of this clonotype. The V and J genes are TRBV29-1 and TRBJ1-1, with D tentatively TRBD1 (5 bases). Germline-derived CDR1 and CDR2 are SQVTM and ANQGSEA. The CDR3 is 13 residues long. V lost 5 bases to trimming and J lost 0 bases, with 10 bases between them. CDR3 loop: CSVKGRMNTEAFF. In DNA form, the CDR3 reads TGCAGCGTTAAGGGACGGATGAACACTGAAGCTTTCTTT.